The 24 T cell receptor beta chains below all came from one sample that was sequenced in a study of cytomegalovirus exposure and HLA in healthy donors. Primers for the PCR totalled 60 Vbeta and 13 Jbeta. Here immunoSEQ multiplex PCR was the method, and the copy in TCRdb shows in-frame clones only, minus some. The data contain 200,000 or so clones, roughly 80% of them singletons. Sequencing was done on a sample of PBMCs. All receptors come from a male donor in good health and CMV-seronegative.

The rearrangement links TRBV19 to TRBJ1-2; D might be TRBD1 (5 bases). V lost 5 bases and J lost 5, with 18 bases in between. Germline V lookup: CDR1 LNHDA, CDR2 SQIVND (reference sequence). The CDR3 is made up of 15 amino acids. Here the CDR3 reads CASSGGQGPRYGYTF. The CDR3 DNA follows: TGTGCCAGTAGTGGCGGACAAGGACCGAGATATGGCTACACCTTC.

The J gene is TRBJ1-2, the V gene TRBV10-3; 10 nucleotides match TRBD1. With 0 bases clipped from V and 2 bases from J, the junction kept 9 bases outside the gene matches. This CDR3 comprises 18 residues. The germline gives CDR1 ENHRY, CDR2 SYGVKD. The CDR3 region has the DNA TGTGCCATCAGTGAGTCGCGGGACAGGGGATTAAGGAACTATGGCTACACCTTC. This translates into CAISESRDRGLRNYGYTF.

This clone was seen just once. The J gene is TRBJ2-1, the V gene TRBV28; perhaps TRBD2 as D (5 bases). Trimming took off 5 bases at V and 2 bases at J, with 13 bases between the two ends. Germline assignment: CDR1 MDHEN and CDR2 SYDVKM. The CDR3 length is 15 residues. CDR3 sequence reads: CASSPSGTPYNEQFF. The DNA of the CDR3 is TGTGCCAGCAGTCCATCGGGAACCCCCTACAATGAGCAGTTCTTC.

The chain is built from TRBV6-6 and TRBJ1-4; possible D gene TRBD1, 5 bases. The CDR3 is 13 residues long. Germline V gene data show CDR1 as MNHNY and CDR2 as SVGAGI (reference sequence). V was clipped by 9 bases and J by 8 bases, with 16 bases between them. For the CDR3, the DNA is TGTGCCAGTACAATCCTGGGGCGGGAAAAACTGTTTTTT. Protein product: CASTILGREKLFF.

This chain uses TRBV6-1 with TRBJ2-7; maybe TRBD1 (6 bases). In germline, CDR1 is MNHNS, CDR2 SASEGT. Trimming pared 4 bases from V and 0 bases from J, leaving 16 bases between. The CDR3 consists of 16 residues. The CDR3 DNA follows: TGTGCCAGCAGTGGGACGACAGGCTTTAGCTCCTACGAGCAGTACTTC. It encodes CASSGTTGFSSYEQYF.

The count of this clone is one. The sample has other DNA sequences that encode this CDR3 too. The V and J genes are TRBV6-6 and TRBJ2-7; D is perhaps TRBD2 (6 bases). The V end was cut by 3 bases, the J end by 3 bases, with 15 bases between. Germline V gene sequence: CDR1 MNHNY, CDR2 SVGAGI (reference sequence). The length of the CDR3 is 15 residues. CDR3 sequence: CASSYREVLHYEQYF. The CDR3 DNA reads TGTGCCAGCAGTTATAGGGAGGTCCTCCACTACGAGCAGTACTTC.

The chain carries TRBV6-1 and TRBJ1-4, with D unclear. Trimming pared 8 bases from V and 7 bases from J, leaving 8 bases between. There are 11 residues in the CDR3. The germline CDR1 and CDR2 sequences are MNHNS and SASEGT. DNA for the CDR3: TGTGCCAGCCTTGAACTTGAAAAACTGTTTTTT. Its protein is CASLELEKLFF.

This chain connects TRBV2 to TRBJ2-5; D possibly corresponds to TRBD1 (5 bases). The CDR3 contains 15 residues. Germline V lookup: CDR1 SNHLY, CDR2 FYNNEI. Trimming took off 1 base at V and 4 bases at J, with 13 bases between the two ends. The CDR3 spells CASSEGFLGPETQYF. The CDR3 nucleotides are TGTGCCAGCAGTGAAGGGTTTCTGGGGCCAGAGACCCAGTACTTC.

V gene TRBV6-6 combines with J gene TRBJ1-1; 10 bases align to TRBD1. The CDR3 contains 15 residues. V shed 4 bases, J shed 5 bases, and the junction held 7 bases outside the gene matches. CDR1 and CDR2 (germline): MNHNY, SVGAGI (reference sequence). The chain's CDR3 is CASSSQTGGGTEAFF. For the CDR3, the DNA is TGTGCCAGCAGTTCTCAGACAGGGGGCGGGACTGAAGCTTTCTTT.

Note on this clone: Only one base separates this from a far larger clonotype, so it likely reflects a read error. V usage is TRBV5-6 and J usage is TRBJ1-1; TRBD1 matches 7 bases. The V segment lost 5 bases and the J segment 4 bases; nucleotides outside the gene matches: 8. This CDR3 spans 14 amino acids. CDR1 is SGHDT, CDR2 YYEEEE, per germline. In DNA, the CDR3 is TGTGCCAGCAGTTACAGGGGCTGGGGCACTGAAGCTTTCTTT. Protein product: CASSYRGWGTEAFF.

CDR3 sequence (DNA): TGTGCCAGCAGCTCCCGGGACAGGAACTACGAGCAGTACTTC. It translates to CASSSRDRNYEQYF. The chain has TRBV9 and TRBJ2-7; the match to TRBD1 covers 8 bases. This CDR3 is 14 amino acids long. Germline lookup yields CDR1 SGDLS and CDR2 YYNGEE. V was pared by 4 bases and J by 3 bases, with 6 bases of the junction left unmatched.

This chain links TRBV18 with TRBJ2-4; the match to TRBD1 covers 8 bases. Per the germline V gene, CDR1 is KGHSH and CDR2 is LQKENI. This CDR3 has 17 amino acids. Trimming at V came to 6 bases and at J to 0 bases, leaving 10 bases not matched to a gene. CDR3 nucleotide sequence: TGTGCCAGCTCCCCTGACAGGGGATTACTAGCCAAAAACATTCAGTACTTC. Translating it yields CASSPDRGLLAKNIQYF.

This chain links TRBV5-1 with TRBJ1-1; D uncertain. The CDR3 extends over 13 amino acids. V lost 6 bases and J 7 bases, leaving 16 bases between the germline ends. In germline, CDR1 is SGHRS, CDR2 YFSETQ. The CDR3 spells CASNELGGGEAFF. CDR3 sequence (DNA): TGCGCCAGCAATGAGTTGGGAGGTGGTGAAGCTTTCTTT.

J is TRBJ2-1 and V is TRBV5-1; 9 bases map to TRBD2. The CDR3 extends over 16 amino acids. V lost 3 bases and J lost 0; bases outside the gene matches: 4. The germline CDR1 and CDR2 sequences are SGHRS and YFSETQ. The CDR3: CASSSVSGSSYNEQFF. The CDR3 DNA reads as TGCGCCAGCAGCTCGGTTAGCGGGAGCTCCTACAATGAGCAGTTCTTC.

CDR3 amino acids: CASTYSQGYTEAFF. CDR3 nucleotides: TGTGCCAGCACCTATTCACAGGGGTACACTGAAGCTTTCTTT. The chain joins TRBV21-1 to TRBJ1-1; TRBD1, the table's D call, lacks a check against the DNA. TRBV21-1 is marked as a pseudogene. The CDR3 consists of 14 residues.

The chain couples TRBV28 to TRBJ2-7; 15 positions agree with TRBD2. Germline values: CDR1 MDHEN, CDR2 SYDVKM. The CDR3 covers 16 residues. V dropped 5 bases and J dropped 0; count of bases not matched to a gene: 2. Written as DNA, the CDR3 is TGTGCCAGCAGTCCGGGACTAGCGGGGGGCTCCTACGAGCAGTACTTC. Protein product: CASSPGLAGGSYEQYF.

CDR3 nucleotides: TGTGCCAGCAGCCAAGATAGGGCAGCGGCCTACGAGCAGTACTTC. This sequence encodes CASSQDRAAAYEQYF. This chain uses TRBV14 with TRBJ2-7; the D gene is possibly TRBD2 (5 bases). This CDR3 has 15 amino acids. Germline lookup yields CDR1 SGHDN and CDR2 FVKESK. Trimming stripped 0 bases from V and 2 bases from J, with 11 bases between.

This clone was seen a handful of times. The CDR3 DNA reads as TGTGCCAGCAGTGAGGCTGGGCAGGGTGCCGGGGAGCTGTTTTTT. This translates into CASSEAGQGAGELFF. The chain couples TRBV6-1 to TRBJ2-2; tentative D call: TRBD1 (5 bases). The CDR3 has 15 amino acids. Germline CDR1 is MNHNS and CDR2 is SASEGT. V lost 3 bases and J 6 bases, leaving 14 bases between the germline ends.

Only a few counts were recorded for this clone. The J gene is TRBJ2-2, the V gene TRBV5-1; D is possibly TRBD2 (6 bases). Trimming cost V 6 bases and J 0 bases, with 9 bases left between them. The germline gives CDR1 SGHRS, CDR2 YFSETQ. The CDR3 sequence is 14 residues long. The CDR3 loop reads CASTRLANTGELFF. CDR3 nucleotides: TGCGCCAGCACCCGACTAGCGAACACCGGGGAGCTGTTTTTT.

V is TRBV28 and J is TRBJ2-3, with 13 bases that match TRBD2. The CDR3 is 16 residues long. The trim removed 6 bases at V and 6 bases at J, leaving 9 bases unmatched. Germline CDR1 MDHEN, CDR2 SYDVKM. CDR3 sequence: CASSTILAGGRDTQYF. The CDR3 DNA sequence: TGTGCCAGCAGCACGATACTAGCGGGAGGGAGGGATACGCAGTATTTT.

The CDR3 DNA follows: TGTGCCAGCAGCTTGTGGTCGACAGGCCACAATGAGCAGTTCTTC. Translating it yields CASSLWSTGHNEQFF. The chain joins TRBV5-8 to TRBJ2-1, with D tentatively TRBD1 (6 bases). The CDR3 length is 15 residues. The germline gives CDR1 SGHTS, CDR2 YDEGEE. The V gene lost 1 base and the J gene lost 5 bases, with 13 bases spanning the gap. Using reference TRBV5-8 and TRBJ2-1 for the parts outside the CDR3, the full variable domain is EAGVTQSPTHLIKTRGQQATLRCSPISGHTSVYWYQQALGLGLQFLLWYDEGEERNRGNFPPRFSGRQFPNYSSELNVNALELEDSALYLCASSLWSTGHNEQFFGPGTRLTVL.

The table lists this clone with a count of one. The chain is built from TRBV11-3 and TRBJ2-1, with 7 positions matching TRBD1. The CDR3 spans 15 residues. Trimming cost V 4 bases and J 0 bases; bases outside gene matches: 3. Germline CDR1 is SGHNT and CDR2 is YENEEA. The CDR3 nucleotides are TGTGCCAGCAGCTGGGACAGAAGCTCCTACAATGAGCAGTTCTTC. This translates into CASSWDRSSYNEQFF.

In DNA form, the CDR3 reads TGTGCCAGCAGCTTAAGTGCGACAGGGGGCTCGGGAGAAAAACTGTTTTTT. Encoded protein: CASSLSATGGSGEKLFF. This chain links TRBV7-9 with TRBJ1-4; 10 bases fit TRBD1. The CDR3 totals 17 residues. Looked up from germline, CDR1 is SEHNR and CDR2 is FQNEAQ (reference sequence). The V and J ends lost 2 bases and 8 bases, in that order; junction bases with no gene match: 11.

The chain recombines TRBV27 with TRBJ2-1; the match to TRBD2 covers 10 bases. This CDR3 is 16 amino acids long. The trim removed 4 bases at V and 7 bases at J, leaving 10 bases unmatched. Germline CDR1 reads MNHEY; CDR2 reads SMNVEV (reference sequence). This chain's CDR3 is CASSSRTSGRRNEQFF. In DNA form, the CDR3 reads TGTGCCAGCAGTTCCCGGACTAGCGGTCGTCGGAATGAGCAGTTCTTC.